This TCR beta chain was captured in a study of blood T cells in healthy people across ages. Study-wide results and caveats: Unsorted PBMC input precluded a conclusive naive versus antigen-experienced comparison. The long-lived group displayed more naive CD4+ cells, plus higher diversity, than the aged donors did.

Alongside a J-beta primer mix, a sample-barcoded 5' primer served in a second PCR lasting about 6 to 12 cycles. Each CDR3 protein is one row after TCRdb ran MiXCR on the 5' RACE reads. The sample contains roughly 1,500,000 distinct CDR3 sequences, about 35% of which appear only once. Ranging in age from roughly 6 to 95, the donors were healthy Caucasian individuals from Russia. This clonotype came up a few times. As yet, its antigen is unknown. Germline CDR1 is MNHNS and CDR2 is SASEGT. The CDR3 consists of 15 residues. Trimming took off 1 base at V and 3 bases at J, with 13 bases between the two ends.

The chain couples TRBV6-1 to TRBJ2-7; no definite D call. The clonotype comes from a woman younger than 45 in good health. Sequencing used blood. The CDR3 DNA reads TGTGCCAGCAGTGAAGGAGGAATTGATGTCTACGAGCAGTACTTC. This translates into CASSEGGIDVYEQYF.